The subject of this entry is one T cell receptor (beta chain). The specificity of this receptor is unknown. Base qualities are not provided; no much larger clone lies one nucleotide away. This specimen belongs to a study of cytomegalovirus exposure and HLA in healthy donors (dated by TCRdb to about 2017). Notes on the research overall: An earlier analysis of 587 of the donors reported 250 to 300 Gb of sequence data and 95 million to 140 million unique TCR beta sequences obtained from about 170 million T cells. In an earlier analysis of roughly 540 of the donors, high-throughput TCR beta sequencing was used to judge whether each TCR beta V gene segment behaved as functional or pseudogenic. The genetic ancestry cluster associated with self-reported Caucasian donors included about four fifths of the 300 to 450 genotyped donors. Across some 400 genotyped donors of the cohort, an average of approximately 220,000 unique TCR beta nucleotide sequences per donor were sequenced, and roughly 17% of those sequences were non-productive. All discovery cohort repertoires had been generated using a single sequencing platform. Besides the first cohort of more than 650 subjects, a separate validation cohort made up of roughly 120 different subjects was used. Both class I and class II loci were covered by HLA typing, at four-digit resolution. Donor age, sex, ethnicity and CMV serostatus were collected together with the repertoire data. The aim of the study was to test whether cataloging public T cell receptors could identify signatures of past pathogen exposure. The study combined high-throughput TCR immunosequencing, statistical association of individual TCRs with disease status, and machine learning to predict cytomegalovirus infection status. A later analysis re-examined previously published TCR beta repertoires from roughly 720 donors and added high-resolution HLA genotyping to investigate patterns of TCR occurrence. A handful of DR-DQ haplotypes were handled as single units for association and clustering because linkage in the cohort was strong. Genome-wide SNP genotypes for about 60% of the roughly 670 donors were used in a later genetic analysis, which treated that subset as a discovery cohort. Rather than drawing on any new phenotypic data, the later analysis identified candidate immune exposures from TCR beta sequences and the way those sequences occurred across donors. Roughly 300 gigabases of sequencing data and approximately 80 million unique TCR sequences were included in an early release covering under 650 HLA-typed donors. The study used immunosequencing to profile the T cell repertoires of some 600 subjects and linked those repertoires to cytomegalovirus serostatus. Typing coverage varied by locus: 629-630 donors for A, B, C, DRB1 and DQB1; approximately 500 for DQA1; around 610 for DPA1; approximately 470 for DPB1.

The CDR3 sequence holds 15 residues, the cysteine and phenylalanine included. Solely the CDR3 DNA is kept, with 45 bases framed from the first base. In the germline V gene, CDR1 corresponds to KGHSH and CDR2 to LQKENI. V loses 0 bases, J loses 7 bases, and the germline ends lie 15 bases apart. The library was prepared using the immunoSEQ multiplex PCR assay. The multiplex PCR relied on a mix of 60 forward primers for TCR Vbeta segments and 13 reverse primers for TCR Jbeta segments. The CDR3 region of rearranged TCR beta genes was amplified from genomic DNA with a multiplex PCR assay. Amplified TCR beta libraries were sequenced as 87-base-pair reads on the Illumina HiSeq System. The study's processing was this. Across the roughly 670 repertoires, a later analysis counted some 81 million unique TCR beta chains, about 10 million of which were shared by at least two donors. To remove PCR and sequencing errors, raw reads were error-corrected and collapsed into unique sequences using a nearest-neighbor algorithm that merged closely related sequences. Alignment of CDR3 sequences to IMGT reference sequences was used to assign V, D and J gene segments. For a sequence to be retained, a match of at least six nucleotides to both a V gene segment and a J gene segment was required. A rearrangement counted as productive if the CDR3 had no stop codons and remained in frame with V and J, and every other rearrangement counted as non-productive. CDR3 was defined according to IMGT convention as the region running from the second conserved V-encoded cysteine to the conserved J-encoded phenylalanine. Sequences without an unambiguous match to a single V gene segment were excluded from the earlier analysis of 450 to 750 of the donors. An earlier analysis of several hundred of the donors called V segments functional above 56.7% productive rearrangements and segregating when the between-donor standard deviation exceeded 5%. A statistical classification framework was built to diagnose cytomegalovirus status from the catalog of TCR beta chain sequences. A later analysis assigned V and J genes by comparing TCR nucleotide sequences with IMGT/GENE-DB human TR gene sequences. A later analysis assigned CDR3 sequences and most-parsimonious VDJ recombination scenarios with the TCRdist pipeline. In a later analysis, each TCR beta chain was defined by its CDR3 amino acid sequence together with its V-gene family, and reads lacking a unique V-gene family were excluded. In a later analysis, approximately 590 highly shared, low-generation-probability nucleotide sequences were removed to address suspected cross-contamination and a sequencing artifact. For each public chain, a later analysis derived a clonal expansion index from normalized ranks of inferred template counts within each repertoire. In a later analysis, generation probabilities were computed with a VDJ recombination model fitted to out-of-frame rearrangements, and the resulting probabilities were checked against IGoR. In a later analysis, hypergeometric tests were used to score TCR-TCR, TCR-HLA and TCR-CMV co-occurrence, with a repertoire-size bias correction applied to TCR pairs. To estimate false discovery rates, a later analysis permuted the HLA or CMV assignments 20 times. In a later analysis, co-occurring TCRs were grouped with DBSCAN, and TCRdist sequence similarity was added when clustering was performed within HLA-allele-positive subsets. Repertoires with fewer than 30,000 or more than 120,000 public chains, plus five repertoires with anomalous nucleotide sharing, were excluded from co-occurrence clustering. Entries here come from immuneACCESS through TCRdb and include only in-frame sequences with V and J called. Some clones fail to appear in such tables; in the studies checked, an unresolved V gene covers under half of the shortfall, and the cause of the remainder is unknown. The V and J calls and the clone size are those of that table, but D and trimming were determined from the DNA. This sample is represented by some 200,000 clones; 65% to 85% of them were singletons. The ten largest make up about 1.7% of the sample.

What the authors observed across the whole study: Assigning TCR associations to individual alleles was difficult when HLA alleles, especially DR and DQ, strongly co-occurred. In an earlier analysis of approximately 590 of the donors, most TCR beta V segments were observed in productive rearrangements about 87% or about 30% of the time, broadly matching IMGT annotations. Compared with equally common non-associated chains, HLA-associated TCR beta chains in a later analysis were more clonally expanded and had lower generation probabilities. A further reported finding was that TCR beta sequences accurately predicted the HLA-A and HLA-B alleles for most subjects in the first cohort. According to a later analysis, most CMV-associated TCR beta chains appeared to be HLA-restricted, and the HLA associations seemed to be driven largely by CMV exposure. Most TCR sequences were seen in very few donors, while some public TCRs were found in many individuals. The classifier was reported to diagnose cytomegalovirus status with high specificity and sensitivity in both the original cohort and the validation cohort. Roughly uniform sequencing depth across donors was assumed in presence/absence analyses, although this assumption may not hold. For the cohort, immune exposure information was limited to CMV serostatus. Because some donors lacked HLA typing at each locus, the association tests relied only on the typed subset. Linkage disequilibrium might explain the correlated functional status among segregating V segments, but an unknown experimental factor could not be excluded. A later analysis found that TCR association rates varied across HLA loci, with DRB1 alleles showing the most associated TCRs and HLA-C alleles the fewest. An association between a missense DCLRE1C variant and V-gene and J-gene trimming of TCR beta chains was found in a later genetic analysis and replicated in an independent cohort. A later analysis associated 16,951 TCR beta sequences with specific HLA alleles at a false discovery rate of 0.05. According to a later analysis, parvovirus B19, influenza, CMV and Epstein-Barr virus appeared linked to several top co-occurrence clusters. Because counts were too low, about 17 rarely observed V segments, including chromosome 9 orphons, were excluded from the earlier analysis of 500 to 700 of the donors. Three of the identified cytomegalovirus-associated TCR beta chains were confirmed in vitro to be specific for cytomegalovirus antigens. Compared with the approximately 710-donor mean, donors in an Asian-associated ancestry cluster had fewer N-insertions in productive TCRs, according to a later genetic analysis. In this cohort, only TCR beta chains were sequenced, and detectable features were limited by the absence of alpha or paired-chain data. The study gave a list of 150 to 200 TCR beta chains associated with cytomegalovirus. According to the authors, the approach could potentially be generalized to other disease states and immunological phenotypes. Because the 87-base-pair reads could not distinguish some IMGT-functional V segments, including TRBV6-2 and TRBV6-3, those segments were excluded. The sequencing pipeline was judged likely to have produced a cluster of highly shared sequence variants as a technical artifact.

The cohort was made up of roughly 670 healthy bone marrow donors. At the time of sampling, all cohort members were nominally healthy, though unrecorded immune exposures were likely present. The donor was CMV seronegative and was included in the group of hundreds of seronegative cohort members. Each donor provided a peripheral blood sample, and peripheral blood mononuclear cells were used for TCR beta sequencing. The Qiagen DNeasy Blood Extraction Kit was used to extract genomic DNA from the blood cell samples. The sample consisted of PBMCs. This sequence originates from a man in his fifties or sixties in good health and CMV-seronegative. The chain couples TRBV18 to TRBJ1-1, with a weak D call of TRBD1 (5 bases match). The bases read TGTGCCAGCTCACCACCGTCGTCGGGGGGGTTTGAAGCTTTCTTT. Translated, it reads CASSPPSSGGFEAFF.